Described below is a single T cell receptor beta chain sequence and its context. These data come from a study of control samples from healthy donors and cancer patients. TCRdb's table, derived via immunoSEQ multiplex PCR, lists solely in-frame clones and lacks some. This table has some 410,000 clones, 80% to 95% appearing once. Germline assignment: CDR1 WSHSY and CDR2 SAAADI. V shed 7 bases, J shed 4 bases, and the junction held 14 bases outside the gene matches. The CDR3 length is 17 residues. The receptor was isolated from a man between 35 and 55 years old with head and neck cancer. J is TRBJ2-5 and V is TRBV10-2, with TRBD2 identical over 11 bases. Sample: PBMCs. The CDR3 DNA reads as TGCGCCAGCACTAGAGTCGTAGCGGGGGGGGCTGGAGAGACCCAGTACTTC. It codes for CASTRVVAGGAGETQYF.